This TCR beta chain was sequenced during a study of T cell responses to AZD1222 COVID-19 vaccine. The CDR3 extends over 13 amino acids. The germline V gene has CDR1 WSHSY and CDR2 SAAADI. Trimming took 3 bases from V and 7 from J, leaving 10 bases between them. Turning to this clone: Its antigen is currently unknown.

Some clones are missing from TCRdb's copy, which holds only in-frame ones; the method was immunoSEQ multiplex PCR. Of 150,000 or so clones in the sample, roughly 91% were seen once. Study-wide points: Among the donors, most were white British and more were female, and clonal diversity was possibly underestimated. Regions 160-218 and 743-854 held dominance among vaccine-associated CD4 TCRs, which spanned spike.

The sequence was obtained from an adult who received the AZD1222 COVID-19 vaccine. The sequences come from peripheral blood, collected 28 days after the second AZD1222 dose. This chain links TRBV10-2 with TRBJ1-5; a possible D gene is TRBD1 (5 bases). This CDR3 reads CASSEQVRQPQHF. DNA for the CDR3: TGCGCCAGCAGTGAACAGGTGAGGCAGCCCCAGCATTTT.